This T cell receptor beta chain was captured by sequencing in a study of blood T cell repertoires in COVID-19. At the level of the study: The United States, Italy and Spain supplied acute and convalescent COVID-19 samples. T cells, B-cell-depleted T cells, or PBMCs provided the cDNA or gDNA that served as material.

Original processing notes: It was from reference gene primer amplification that nucleated cell counts were estimated. The assay was immunoSEQ multiplex PCR, and TCRdb's table has in-frame clones only and misses some. Clonal size and the V and J genes are those of that table, whereas D and trimming came from the DNA. The table has more than 35,000 clones, 85% seen once. V was pared by 3 bases and J by 4 bases, with 10 bases between. The CDR3 contains 13 residues. Germline lookup yields CDR1 GTSNPN and CDR2 SVGIG (reference sequence). The origin of this receptor is a human donor in a cohort sampled during active COVID-19. This chain connects TRBV30 to TRBJ2-1, with D tentatively TRBD1 (6 bases). Sequencing was performed on peripheral blood. CDR3 nucleotides: TGTGCCTGGAGGGGGGCTACATACAATGAGCAGTTCTTC. Protein: CAWRGATYNEQFF.